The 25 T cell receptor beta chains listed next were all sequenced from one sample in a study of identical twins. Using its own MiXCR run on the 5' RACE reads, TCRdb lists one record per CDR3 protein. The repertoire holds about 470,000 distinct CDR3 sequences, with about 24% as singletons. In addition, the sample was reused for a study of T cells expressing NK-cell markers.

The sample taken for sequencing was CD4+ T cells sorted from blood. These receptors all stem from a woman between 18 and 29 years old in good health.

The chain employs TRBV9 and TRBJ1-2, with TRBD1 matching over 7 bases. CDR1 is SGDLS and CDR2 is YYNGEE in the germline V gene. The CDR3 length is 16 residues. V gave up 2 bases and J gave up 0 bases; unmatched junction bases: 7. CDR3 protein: CASSVKPQGTNYGYTF. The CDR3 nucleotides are TGTGCCAGCAGCGTTAAGCCACAGGGGACTAACTATGGCTACACCTTC.

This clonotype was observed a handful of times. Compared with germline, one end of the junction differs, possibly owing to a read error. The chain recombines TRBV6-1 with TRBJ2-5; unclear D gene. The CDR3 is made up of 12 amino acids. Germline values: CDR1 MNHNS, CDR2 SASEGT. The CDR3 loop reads CASTRGGSAYEF. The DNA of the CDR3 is TGTGCCAGCACACGAGGCGGCAGCGCCTATGAGTTC.

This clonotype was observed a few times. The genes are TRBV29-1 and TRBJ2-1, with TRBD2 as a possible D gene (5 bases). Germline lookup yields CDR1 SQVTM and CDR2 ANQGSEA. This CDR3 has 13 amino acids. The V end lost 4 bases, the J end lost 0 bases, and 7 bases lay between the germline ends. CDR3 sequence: CSVAGSSYNEQFF. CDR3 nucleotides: TGCAGCGTTGCGGGGAGCTCCTACAATGAGCAGTTCTTC.

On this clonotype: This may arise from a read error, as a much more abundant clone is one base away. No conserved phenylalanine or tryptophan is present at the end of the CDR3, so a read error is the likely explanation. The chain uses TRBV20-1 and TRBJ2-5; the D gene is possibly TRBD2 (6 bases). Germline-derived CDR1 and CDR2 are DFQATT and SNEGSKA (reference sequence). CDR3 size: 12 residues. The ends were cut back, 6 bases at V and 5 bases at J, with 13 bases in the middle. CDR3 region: CSARLGRETQYS. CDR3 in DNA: TGCAGTGCACGACTAGGGAGGGAGACCCAGTACTCC.

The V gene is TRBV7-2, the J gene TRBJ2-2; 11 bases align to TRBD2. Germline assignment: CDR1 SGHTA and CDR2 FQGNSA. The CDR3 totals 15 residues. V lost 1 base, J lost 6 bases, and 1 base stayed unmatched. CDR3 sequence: CASSLVSGRAGELFF. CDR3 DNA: TGTGCCAGCAGCTTAGTTAGCGGGAGGGCCGGGGAGCTGTTTTTT.

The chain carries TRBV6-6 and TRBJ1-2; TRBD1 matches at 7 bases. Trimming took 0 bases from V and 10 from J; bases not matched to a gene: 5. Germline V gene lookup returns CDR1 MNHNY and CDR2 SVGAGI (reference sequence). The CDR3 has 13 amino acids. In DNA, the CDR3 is TGTGCCAGCAGTTACTCAACAGGGGTCGTCTACACCTTC. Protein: CASSYSTGVVYTF.

CDR3 protein: CASSLGGTELYNEQFF. CDR3 in DNA: TGTGCCAGCAGCTTGGGGGGAACAGAACTTTACAATGAGCAGTTCTTC. This rearrangement joins TRBV5-4 to TRBJ2-1, with D hard to call. CDR3 length equals 16 residues. The V end lost 0 bases, the J end lost 4 bases, and 14 bases lay between the germline ends. Germline V lookup: CDR1 SGHNT, CDR2 YYREEE (reference sequence). Supplemented by reference TRBV5-4 and TRBJ2-1, the full variable domain reads ETGVTQSPTHLIKTRGQQVTLRCSSQSGHNTVSWYQQALGQGPQFIFQYYREEENGRGNFPPRFSGLQFPNYSSELNVNALELDDSALYLCASSLGGTELYNEQFFGPGTRLTVL.

The CDR3 sequence is CASRLQSTGEQFF. The CDR3 DNA reads TGTGCCAGCAGGTTACAGTCGACTGGTGAGCAGTTCTTC. The rearrangement joins TRBV7-9 to TRBJ2-1; D remains unclear. The CDR3 spans 13 residues. Germline CDR1 SEHNR, CDR2 FQNEAQ (reference sequence). Trimming removed 6 bases from V and 9 bases from J, with 15 bases in between.

CDR3 nucleotides: TGTGCCAGCAGCGTTGGACGGATCTCTGGAAACACCATATATTTT. As protein: CASSVGRISGNTIYF. The chain has TRBV9 and TRBJ1-3; D uncertain. The CDR3 consists of 15 residues. Germline CDR1 reads SGDLS; CDR2 reads YYNGEE. Trimming left V 2 bases short and J 0 bases short, with 9 bases between.

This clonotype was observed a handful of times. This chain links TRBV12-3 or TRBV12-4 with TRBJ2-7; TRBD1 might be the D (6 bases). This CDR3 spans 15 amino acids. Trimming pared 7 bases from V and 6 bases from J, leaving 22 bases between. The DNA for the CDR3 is TGTGCCAGCAAAACAGGGAGTTCAAAGGCGATCGAGCAGTACTTC. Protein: CASKTGSSKAIEQYF.

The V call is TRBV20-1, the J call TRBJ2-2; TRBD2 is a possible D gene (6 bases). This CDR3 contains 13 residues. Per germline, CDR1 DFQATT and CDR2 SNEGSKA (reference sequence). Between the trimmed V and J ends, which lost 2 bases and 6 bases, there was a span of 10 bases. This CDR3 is CSARRPGAGELFF. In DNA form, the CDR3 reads TGCAGTGCTAGAAGGCCGGGAGCCGGGGAGCTGTTTTTT.

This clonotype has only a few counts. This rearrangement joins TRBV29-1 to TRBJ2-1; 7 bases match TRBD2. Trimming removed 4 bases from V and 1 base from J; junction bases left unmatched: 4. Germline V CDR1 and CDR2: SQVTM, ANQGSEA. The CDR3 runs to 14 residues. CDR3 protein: CSVVGRNSYNEQFF. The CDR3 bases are TGCAGCGTTGTCGGGAGGAATTCCTACAATGAGCAGTTCTTC.

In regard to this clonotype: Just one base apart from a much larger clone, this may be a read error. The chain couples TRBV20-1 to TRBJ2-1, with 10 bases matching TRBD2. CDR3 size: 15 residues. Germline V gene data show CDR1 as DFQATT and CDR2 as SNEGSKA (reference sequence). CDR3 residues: CSARLAGGSYNERFF. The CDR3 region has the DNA TGCAGTGCACGACTAGCGGGTGGCTCCTACAATGAGCGGTTCTTC.

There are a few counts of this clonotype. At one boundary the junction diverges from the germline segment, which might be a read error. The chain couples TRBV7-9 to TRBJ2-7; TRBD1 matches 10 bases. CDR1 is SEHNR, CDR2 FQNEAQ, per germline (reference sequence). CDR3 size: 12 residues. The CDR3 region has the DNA TGTGCCAGCAGCTTTCCCGGGACAGGGGTTATCTTC. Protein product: CASSFPGTGVIF.

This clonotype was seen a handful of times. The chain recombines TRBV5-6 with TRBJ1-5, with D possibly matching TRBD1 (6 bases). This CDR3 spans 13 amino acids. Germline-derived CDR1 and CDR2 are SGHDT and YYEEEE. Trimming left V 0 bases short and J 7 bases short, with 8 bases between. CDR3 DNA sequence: TGTGCCAGCAGCTTGGACAGGGAGCAGCCCCAGCATTTT. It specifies CASSLDREQPQHF.

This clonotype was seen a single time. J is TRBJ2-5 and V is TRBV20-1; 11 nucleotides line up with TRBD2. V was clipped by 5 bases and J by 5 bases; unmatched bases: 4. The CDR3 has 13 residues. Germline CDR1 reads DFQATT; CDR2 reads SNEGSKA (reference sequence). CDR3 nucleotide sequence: TGCAGTGCTCCCCTAGCGGGAGGTGAGACCCAGTACTTC. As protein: CSAPLAGGETQYF.

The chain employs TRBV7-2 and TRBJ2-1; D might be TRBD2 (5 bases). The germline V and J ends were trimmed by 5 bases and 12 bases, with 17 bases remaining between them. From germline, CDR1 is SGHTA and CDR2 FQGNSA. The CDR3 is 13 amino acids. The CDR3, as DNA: TGTGCCAGCAGCCTTACGTCACTAGTCCTGCAGTTCTTC. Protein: CASSLTSLVLQFF.

The CDR3 DNA is TGTGCCACCAGTGATTTCTTTGGACTAGCGACTAACACCGGGGAGCTGTTTTTT. Its protein is CATSDFFGLATNTGELFF. The chain uses TRBV24-1 and TRBJ2-2, with 9 bases identical to TRBD2. CDR1 is KGHDR and CDR2 is SFDVKD in the germline V gene. V was pared by 1 base and J by 2 bases, with 7 bases of the junction left unmatched. The CDR3 extends over 18 amino acids.

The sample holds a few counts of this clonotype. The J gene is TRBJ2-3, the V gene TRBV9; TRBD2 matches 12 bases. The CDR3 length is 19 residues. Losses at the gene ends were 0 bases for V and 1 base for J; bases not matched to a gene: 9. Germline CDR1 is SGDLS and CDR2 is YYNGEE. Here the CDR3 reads CASSVGRLAGARGTDTQYF. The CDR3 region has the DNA TGTGCCAGCAGCGTAGGTCGACTAGCGGGGGCACGGGGCACAGATACGCAGTATTTT.

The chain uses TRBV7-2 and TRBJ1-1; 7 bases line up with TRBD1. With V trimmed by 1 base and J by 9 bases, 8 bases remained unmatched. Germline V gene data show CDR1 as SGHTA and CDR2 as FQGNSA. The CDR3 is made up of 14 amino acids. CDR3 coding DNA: TGTGCCAGCAGCTTAGGTGGACAGGCGGGGAAAGCTTTCTTT. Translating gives CASSLGGQAGKAFF. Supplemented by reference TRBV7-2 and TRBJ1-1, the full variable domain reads GAGVSQSPSNKVTEKGKDVELRCDPISGHTALYWYRQSLGQGLEFLIYFQGNSAPDKSGLPSDRFSAERTGGSVSTLTIQRTQQEDSAVYLCASSLGGQAGKAFFGQGTRLTVV.

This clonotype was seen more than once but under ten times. This CDR3 reads CASQRDSYEQYF. The CDR3 DNA follows: TGTGCCAGCCAGCGGGACTCCTACGAGCAGTACTTC. The gene calls are TRBV6-2 or TRBV6-3 and TRBJ2-7; 7 bases fit TRBD2. The ends lost 8 bases at V and 0 bases at J; junction bases unmatched: 1. The V gene's germline CDR1 is MNHEY and CDR2 SVGEGT. This CDR3 has 12 amino acids.

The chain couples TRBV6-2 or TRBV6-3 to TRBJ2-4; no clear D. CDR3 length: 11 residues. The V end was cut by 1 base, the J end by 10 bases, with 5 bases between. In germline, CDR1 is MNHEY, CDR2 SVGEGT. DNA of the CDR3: TGTGCCAGCAGTTACTGGTCAATTCAGTACTTC. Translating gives CASSYWSIQYF.

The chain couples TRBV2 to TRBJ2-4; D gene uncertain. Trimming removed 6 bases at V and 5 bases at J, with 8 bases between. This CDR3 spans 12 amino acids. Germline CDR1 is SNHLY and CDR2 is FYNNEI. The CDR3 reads CASSYSENIQYF. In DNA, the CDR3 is TGTGCCAGCAGCTACAGCGAAAACATTCAGTACTTC.

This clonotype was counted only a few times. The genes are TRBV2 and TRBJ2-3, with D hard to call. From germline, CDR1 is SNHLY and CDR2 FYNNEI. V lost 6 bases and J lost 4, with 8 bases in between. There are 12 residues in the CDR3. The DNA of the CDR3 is TGTGCCAGCAGGGACGAGGCAGATACGCAGTATTTT. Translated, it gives CASRDEADTQYF.

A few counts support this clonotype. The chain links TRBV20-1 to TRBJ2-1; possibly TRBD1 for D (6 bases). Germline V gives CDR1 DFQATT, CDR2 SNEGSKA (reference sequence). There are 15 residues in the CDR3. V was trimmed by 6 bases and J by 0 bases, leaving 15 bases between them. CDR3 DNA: TGCAGTGCAAGGGGGATGGGTAGCTCCTACAATGAGCAGTTCTTC. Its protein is CSARGMGSSYNEQFF.